These T cell receptor beta chains were read from a single sample in a study of tumor and adjacent non-tumor tissue in lung cancer. TCRdb processed the multiplex PCR reads anew with MiXCR; each CDR3 protein has one entry. The sample has around 71,000 distinct CDR3 sequences, approximately 77% seen once; the top ten hold approximately 10%. Sequenced input: lung tumor tissue. These receptors were taken from a woman in her thirties or forties with non-small cell lung cancer. Each CDR3 is given with its conserved first and last residue. D genes are given only for firm matches. The size of a clone is reported for some rows only, either as once, few or many, or as a class for expanded clones.

J gene	V gene	D gene	CDR3 length	clone size	CDR3 DNA	CDR3 protein
TRBJ1-2	TRBV30	NA	14	many	TGTGCCTCCCAACGCCGGGGCCGCAACTATGGCTACACCTTC	CASQRRGRNYGYTF
TRBJ2-7	TRBV6-6	NA	13	NA	TGTGCCGGCAGTCGACAGAGCTTCTACGAGCAGTACTTC	CAGSRQSFYEQYF
TRBJ1-1	TRBV5-1	NA	15	many	TGCGCCAGCAGCTTGGTGGGCACGGACCGAACTGAAGCTTTCTTT	CASSLVGTDRTEAFF
TRBJ1-2	TRBV11-2	NA	13	NA	TGTGCCAGCAGCCACAACAGGGAGAAGGGCTACACCTTC	CASSHNREKGYTF
TRBJ2-5	TRBV18	NA	14	NA	TGTGTCAGCTCACCCTCCGACAGTGGAGAGACCCAGTACTTC	CVSSPSDSGETQYF
TRBJ1-6	TRBV5-1	TRBD1	19	NA	TGCGCCAGCAGCTCCGGGACAGCTATAACTCGCTCCTGTAATTCACCCCTCCACTTT	CASSSGTAITRSCNSPLHF
TRBJ1-4	TRBV5-1	NA	15	NA	TGCGCCAGCAGCTTGGTAAGGCCAGGGCCTGAAAGACTGTTTTTT	CASSLVRPGPERLFF
TRBJ1-1	TRBV10-3	NA	13	NA	TGTGCCTCCTCCTGGTCCGAGGGGGCTGAAGCTTTCTTT	CASSWSEGAEAFF
TRBJ1-6	TRBV6-2/TRBV6-3	NA	14	NA	TGTGCCAGCAGGCCAAGGCAGGATCCCTCACCCCTCCACTTT	CASRPRQDPSPLHF
TRBJ2-3	TRBV6-6	NA	16	many	TGTGCCAGCAGCGTTAGGGGCGGACGTAGCACAGATACGCAGTATTTT	CASSVRGGRSTDTQYF
TRBJ2-2	TRBV6-2/TRBV6-3	NA	16	many	TGTGCCAGCAGGGGGGGACAGATATTAAACACCGGGGAGCTGTTTTTT	CASRGGQILNTGELFF
TRBJ1-5	TRBV28	NA	12	NA	TGTGCCAGCAGCCATGGGAGCCTGCCCCAGCATTTT	CASSHGSLPQHF
TRBJ2-2	TRBV5-8	TRBD2	15	NA	TGTGCCAGCAGCGCCCTAGCGGGAGAAGCCGGGGAGCTGTTTTTT	CASSALAGEAGELFF
TRBJ2-2	TRBV6-6	TRBD2	15	few	TGCGCCAACAGCCATGGGGGGGCGAACACCGGGGAGCTGTTTTTT	CANSHGGANTGELFF
TRBJ2-7	TRBV28	NA	13	NA	TGTGCCAGCAGAGCCCAATCCCTCCTCGAGCAATACTTC	CASRAQSLLEQYF
TRBJ1-2	TRBV6-1	NA	17	NA	TGTGCCAGCAGCCTCTCTCAGTACAGGGAACCGCGTGCGAGCTACATCTTC	CASSLSQYREPRASYIF
TRBJ2-3	TRBV29-1	NA	13	NA	TGCAGCGTTGAAGTCCCCCCCGCGTATACGCAGTATTTT	CSVEVPPAYTQYF
TRBJ2-3	TRBV4-2	NA	16	many	TGTGCCAGCAGCCAAAAAGGGGGACACCTCACAGATACGCAGTATTTT	CASSQKGGHLTDTQYF
TRBJ2-3	TRBV29-1	TRBD2	18	many	TGCAGCGTTGAACCGACCCCCCGACTAGCTGTTAACACAGATACGCAGTATTTT	CSVEPTPRLAVNTDTQYF
TRBJ2-3	TRBV6-9	NA	16	NA	TGTACCAGCAGACGCAGCCGGACCAATCGCGGAGATACGCAGTATTTT	CTSRRSRTNRGDTQYF
TRBJ1-3	TRBV13	TRBD1	16	many	TGTGCCAGCAGCAGAGGGGGACAGAGCTCTGGAAACACCATATATTTT	CASSRGGQSSGNTIYF
TRBJ2-1	TRBV11-2	NA	13	NA	TGTGCCAGCAGCTTATCTGGTCTTGACCTAGAGTTCTTC	CASSLSGLDLEFF
TRBJ2-7	TRBV11-2	NA	16	NA	TGTGCCAGCAGCCCCCTCGGGGGGCAGGGGTGCTACGAGCAATACTTC	CASSPLGGQGCYEQYF
TRBJ2-7	TRBV29-1	TRBD2	13	NA	TGCAGCGTTGTTGGGAGGGCCGAGTACGAACAGTACTTC	CSVVGRAEYEQYF
TRBJ2-7	TRBV12-3/TRBV12-4	TRBD2	14	NA	TGTACCAGCAGATTGGCTAGCGGAGCCTACAAGCAGTACTTC	CTSRLASGAYKQYF
TRBJ1-1	TRBV28	NA	13	few	TGTGCCAGCAGTCTCACCCCCGGGACCGAAGCTCTCTTT	CASSLTPGTEALF
TRBJ2-7	TRBV11-2	NA	15	once	TGTGCTAGCAGCTTAGATGCCCAGAGGTCCTACGGGCAGTACTTC	CASSLDAQRSYGQYF
TRBJ2-2	TRBV5-6	TRBD2	17	NA	TGTGCCAGCAGCTTGGATGGCCTAGCGGGAGTCTTAGGGGAGCTGTTTTTT	CASSLDGLAGVLGELFF
TRBJ1-4	TRBV11-2	NA	16	NA	TGTGCCAGCGGCCAAATAGTTACCCGTAGGAGTGAGAAACTGTCTTTT	CASGQIVTRRSEKLSF
TRBJ1-6	TRBV7-6	NA	12	NA	TGTGCCAGCTCGAGATACAATTCACCCCTCCACTTT	CASSRYNSPLHF
TRBJ2-1	TRBV10-1	NA	13	few	TGCGCCAGTAGTGAGGAACAGGACCGTGAGCAGTTCTTC	CASSEEQDREQFF
TRBJ2-3	TRBV6-6	NA	13	NA	TGTGCCAGCTTGGGTAGGAACACAGACACGCAGTATTTT	CASLGRNTDTQYF
TRBJ2-3	TRBV6-6	NA	18	NA	TGTGCCAACAGTTACAGGGGAGGAACCGCAGATAGCACAGATACGCAGTATTTT	CANSYRGGTADSTDTQYF
TRBJ2-7	TRBV11-3	NA	14	once	TGTGCAAGCAGCCCCGAACAGGGTTCCAACGAGCAGTACTTC	CASSPEQGSNEQYF
TRBJ2-1	TRBV11-2	NA	18	NA	TGTACCAGCAGCTCGCGCTTCGTAACTAGCAGGGGACTAAGGGAGCTGTTCTTC	CTSSSRFVTSRGLRELFF
TRBJ2-1	TRBV29-1	NA	12	once	TGCAGCGTTGTGAAGGGTGACGGGGAGCAGTTCTTC	CSVVKGDGEQFF
TRBJ2-7	TRBV20-1	NA	12	few	TGCAGTGCTAGTCATGGGGGCTACGAGCAGTACTTC	CSASHGGYEQYF
TRBJ2-1	TRBV2	TRBD2	14	NA	TGTGCCAGCTACCCCGAGACTAGCCGCGAGGAGCAGTTCTTC	CASYPETSREEQFF
TRBJ1-2	TRBV16	NA	14	NA	TGTGCCAGTTTGGGACCTGAGGCAGAAGATGGCTACACCTTC	CASLGPEAEDGYTF
TRBJ2-1	TRBV29-1	TRBD2	16	NA	TGCAGCGTCGAAGCGATGACTGGCGGGAGGGGGGGTGAGCAGTTCTTC	CSVEAMTGGRGGEQFF
TRBJ2-2	TRBV11-3	NA	13	NA	TGTGTCAGCAGCTTAGTCGGCCACGGGGACCTGTTTTTT	CVSSLVGHGDLFF
TRBJ2-7	TRBV29-1	TRBD1	13	NA	TGTAGGGTATCAACGGGACAGGGTTACGAGCAGTACTTC	CRVSTGQGYEQYF
TRBJ2-1	TRBV4-2	NA	21	NA	TGTGCTAGCAGCCAATACAATGGACTAACAGGAGACAGTGGCACCTACAATGAGCAGTTCTTC	CASSQYNGLTGDSGTYNEQFF
TRBJ2-1	TRBV29-1	TRBD2	14	NA	TGCAGCGTGACTAGCGGTTTTTCTTACGATGAGGAGTTATTC	CSVTSGFSYDEELF
TRBJ2-2	TRBV10-2	TRBD2	14	NA	TGCGCCAGCAGCCGGGAGGGCAGGAGCGGGGAACTGTTTTTT	CASSREGRSGELFF
TRBJ1-5	TRBV18	NA	15	NA	TGTGCCAGCTCACCTACAGCTCAGGGCAATCAGCCCCAGCATTTT	CASSPTAQGNQPQHF
TRBJ2-5	TRBV10-3	TRBD1	14	NA	TGTGCCATCATACCGACAGGGGAGAGGGAGACCCAGTACTTC	CAIIPTGERETQYF
TRBJ2-3	TRBV5-1	TRBD2	19	once	TGCGCCAGCAGGATTCCATGGACTAGCGGGAGGACTAGCACAGATACGCAGTATTTT	CASRIPWTSGRTSTDTQYF
TRBJ1-5	TRBV10-2	TRBD1	13	NA	TGTGCCAGCAGTGACAGGGCTAATCAGCCCCAGTGTTTT	CASSDRANQPQCF
TRBJ1-2	TRBV4-1	TRBD1	17	NA	TGCGCCAGCAGCCAAGCCCCTGGAGACAGGGGACTATATGGCTACACCTTC	CASSQAPGDRGLYGYTF
TRBJ2-6	TRBV5-1	NA	16	NA	TGCGCCAGCAGCATCGAGGCCGGGGCTGGGGCCAACGTCCTGACTTTC	CASSIEAGAGANVLTF
TRBJ2-7	TRBV11-2	TRBD1	15	NA	TGTGCTAGAAGTCAACCAGGGGGTACCCAGTACGAGCAGTACTTC	CARSQPGGTQYEQYF
TRBJ2-3	TRBV11-2	NA	14	NA	TGTGCCAGTAGTGCTAGCACTGTCACAGATACGCAGTATTTT	CASSASTVTDTQYF
TRBJ2-1	TRBV7-8	TRBD2	13	NA	TGTGCCAGCAGCAACCAGGGACTAGCCATTCGTGGCTTC	CASSNQGLAIRGF
TRBJ2-7	TRBV6-5	NA	16	NA	TGTGCCAGCAGCCGGGGCAGCAGAGAAAGCTCCTACGTGCAGTACTTC	CASSRGSRESSYVQYF
TRBJ1-2	TRBV29-1	NA	12	few	TGCAGTGTTATTGAGGGAAGCTATGGCTACACCTTC	CSVIEGSYGYTF
TRBJ2-1	TRBV4-1	NA	15	many	TGCGCCAGCAGCCAAGATTTAAGACCCGACAATGAGCAGTTCTTC	CASSQDLRPDNEQFF
TRBJ2-1	TRBV11-2	NA	16	NA	TGTGCCAGCAGCTTAGTAGGACAGTGGAGCCTTGGTGAGCAGTTCTTC	CASSLVGQWSLGEQFF